One sample yielded the 32 T cell receptor beta chains listed below, sequenced in a study of neurological immune-mediated disorders. MiXCR, applied by TCRdb to the 5' RACE reads, yields one record per CDR3 protein. Counted here are tens of thousands of distinct CDR3 sequences, 5.5% to 6% occurring once; the ten biggest clones make up over 2%. Sequencing input: CD4+ T cells from blood. The receptors stem from a woman between 45 and 65 years old in good health.

This clonotype was found many times. The gene calls are TRBV10-3 and TRBJ2-1; 12 nucleotides agree with TRBD2. CDR3 length: 14 residues. Germline V gene data show CDR1 as ENHRY and CDR2 as SYGVKD. J lost 5 bases, V lost 10 bases, and 6 bases had no gene match. DNA for the CDR3: TGTGCCAGCAAGACTAGCGGGAGCCACAATGAGCAGTTCTTC. It codes for CASKTSGSHNEQFF.

At least ten counts were recorded for this clonotype. This chain joins TRBV28 and TRBJ2-1; 10 positions agree with TRBD1. J lost 6 bases, V lost 7 bases, and 9 bases had no gene match. The CDR3 consists of 15 residues. The germline gives CDR1 MDHEN, CDR2 SYDVKM. CDR3 sequence (DNA): TGTGCCAGCATATCCGGGACAGGGGCCTTCAATGAGCAGTTCTTC. Residues: CASISGTGAFNEQFF. Full variable domain (remainder filled in from reference TRBV28 and TRBJ2-1): DVKVTQSSRYLVKRTGEKVFLECVQDMDHENMFWYRQDPGLGLRLIYFSYDVKMKEKGDIPEGYSVSREKKERFSLILESASTNQTSMYLCASISGTGAFNEQFFGPGTRLTVL.

This clonotype appeared many times. The chain carries TRBV4-3 and TRBJ2-2; D might be TRBD1 or TRBD2, each matching 5 bases. V lost 5 bases and J 0 bases, leaving 7 bases between the germline ends. Per the germline V gene, CDR1 is LGHNA and CDR2 is YSLEER. The CDR3 covers 14 residues. The CDR3 loop is CASSWDPNTGELFF. DNA for the CDR3: TGCGCCAGCAGCTGGGACCCGAACACCGGGGAGCTGTTTTTT.

This clonotype was found many times. This chain links TRBV12-3 or TRBV12-4 with TRBJ1-2, with TRBD1 matching 7 bases. The CDR3 runs 11 residues. V was pared by 6 bases and J by 7 bases, with 2 bases of the junction left unmatched. CDR3 loop: CASSRGGGYTF. The CDR3 DNA reads TGTGCCAGCAGCAGGGGGGGTGGCTACACCTTC.

This clonotype turned up a few times. The rearrangement uses TRBV18 and TRBJ2-6; D gene unclear. Germline V gives CDR1 KGHSH, CDR2 LQKENI. The V and J ends lost 8 bases and 3 bases respectively, with 11 bases between them. The CDR3 runs to 14 residues. CDR3 DNA sequence: TGTGCCAGCCGCGGACCGGGTGGGGCCAACGTCCTGACTTTC. Translated, it gives CASRGPGGANVLTF.

Ten or more counts support this clonotype. As DNA, the CDR3 is TGCGCCAGCAGCTCGACCGGGGAGCTGTTTTTT. Translated, it gives CASSSTGELFF. The chain employs TRBV5-1 and TRBJ2-2; D call uncertain. CDR1 and CDR2 from the germline V gene are SGHRS and YFSETQ. The CDR3 has 11 amino acids. Trimming removed 3 bases from V and 5 bases from J, with 2 bases in between.

The CDR3 loop reads CASRRVEVTEAFF. CDR3 nucleotide sequence: TGTGCCAGCAGGCGCGTGGAGGTCACTGAAGCTTTCTTT. The chain is built from TRBV6-1 and TRBJ1-1; no clear D. Germline V CDR1 and CDR2: MNHNS, SASEGT. This CDR3 spans 13 amino acids. Trimming cost V 6 bases and J 4 bases, with 12 bases left between them.

At least ten counts were recorded for this clonotype. The chain's CDR3 is CASSLSFGNQPQHF. In nucleotides, the CDR3 is TGTGCCAGCAGTTTAAGTTTTGGGAATCAGCCCCAGCATTTT. The chain joins TRBV28 to TRBJ1-5; D call uncertain. Germline V gene sequence: CDR1 MDHEN, CDR2 SYDVKM. The V end was cut by 2 bases, the J end by 4 bases, with 9 bases between. The CDR3 totals 14 residues. Filled out from reference TRBV28 and TRBJ1-5, the complete variable domain reads DVKVTQSSRYLVKRTGEKVFLECVQDMDHENMFWYRQDPGLGLRLIYFSYDVKMKEKGDIPEGYSVSREKKERFSLILESASTNQTSMYLCASSLSFGNQPQHFGDGTRLSIL.

This clonotype has a handful of counts. This may be a read error: a much more frequent sequence differs by one nucleotide. This sequence joins TRBV10-3 and TRBJ2-7; D is uncertain. The CDR3 spans 13 residues. Germline assignment: CDR1 ENHRY and CDR2 SYGVKD. V was cut by 6 bases and J by 7 bases, with 16 bases left in between. Written as DNA, the CDR3 is TGTGCCATCAGCCAACCGACAAGAGATGAGCAGTACTTC. Protein sequence: CAISQPTRDEQYF.

This clonotype was seen repeatedly, ten times or more. The chain joins TRBV6-2 or TRBV6-3 to TRBJ2-2; D might be TRBD2 (5 bases). From germline, CDR1 is MNHEY and CDR2 SVGEGT. Trimming took 3 bases from V and 6 from J, leaving 14 bases between them. This CDR3 is built from 15 residues. The CDR3 protein is CASSYTDSWAGELFF. The CDR3 nucleotides read TGTGCCAGCAGTTATACGGACTCCTGGGCCGGGGAGCTGTTTTTT.

This clonotype was recorded at least ten times. The J gene is TRBJ1-2, the V gene TRBV20-1; perhaps TRBD1 as D (5 bases). Trimming removed 0 bases from V and 2 bases from J, with 7 bases in between. Per germline, CDR1 DFQATT and CDR2 SNEGSKA (reference sequence). CDR3 length: 13 residues. DNA of the CDR3: TGCAGTGCTAGAGATGAGGGGAACTATGGCTACACCTTC. Protein sequence: CSARDEGNYGYTF.

This clonotype was picked up many times. The chain joins TRBV5-1 to TRBJ2-3; D uncertain. The germline V and J ends were trimmed by 1 base and 3 bases, with 9 bases remaining between them. CDR1 and CDR2 (germline): SGHRS, YFSETQ. The CDR3 is 14 residues long. The CDR3 reads CASSLFSGTDTQYF. The CDR3 DNA follows: TGCGCCAGCAGCTTGTTTTCCGGAACAGATACGCAGTATTTT.

Many counts were recorded for this clonotype. The rearrangement uses TRBV28 and TRBJ2-7; no reliable D call. Trimming removed 3 bases from V and 1 base from J, with 19 bases in between. The germline CDR1 and CDR2 sequences are MDHEN and SYDVKM. CDR3 length: 17 amino acids. The CDR3 nucleotides read TGTGCCAGCAGTTTTAGTATCCAGTTACAAGCTTCCTACGAGCAGTACTTC. Amino acid sequence: CASSFSIQLQASYEQYF.

This clonotype was recorded at least ten times. The chain couples TRBV7-2 to TRBJ1-3; perhaps TRBD1 as D (5 bases). In germline, CDR1 is SGHTA, CDR2 FQGNSA. V was shortened by 7 bases and J by 4 bases, with 11 bases between the two germline ends. The CDR3 has 13 amino acids. CDR3 DNA: TGTGCCAGCAATAGACAGCTAGGAAACACCATATATTTT. As protein: CASNRQLGNTIYF.

Many counts were recorded for this clonotype. The rearrangement links TRBV5-1 to TRBJ2-1; D is ambiguous. Per the germline V gene, CDR1 is SGHRS and CDR2 is YFSETQ. CDR3 length equals 12 residues. V was trimmed by 0 bases and J by 10 bases, leaving 8 bases between them. CDR3 DNA sequence: TGCGCCAGCAGCTTGGGGGGTTTGGAGCAGTTCTTC. It yields the protein CASSLGGLEQFF.

This clonotype occurred many times. The rearrangement joins TRBV28 to TRBJ2-1; D remains ambiguous. The length of the CDR3 is 12 residues. Germline V gives CDR1 MDHEN, CDR2 SYDVKM. Trimming removed 8 bases from V and 4 bases from J, with 9 bases in between. The CDR3 reads CASLSVYNEQFF. Written as DNA, the CDR3 is TGTGCCAGCTTGAGCGTATACAATGAGCAGTTCTTC.

This clonotype has at least ten counts. This chain connects TRBV9 to TRBJ1-4; no clear D. Germline V gene lookup returns CDR1 SGDLS and CDR2 YYNGEE. The CDR3 covers 16 residues. The ends were cut back, 3 bases at V and 0 bases at J, with 12 bases in the middle. The CDR3 coding sequence is TGTGCCAGCAGCGAAAGCCCCCTTTCAACTAATGAAAAACTGTTTTTT. Amino acids: CASSESPLSTNEKLFF.

This clonotype was seen many times. V is TRBV29-1 and J is TRBJ2-5; the match to TRBD2 covers 10 bases. With 7 bases clipped from V and 4 bases from J, the junction kept 6 bases outside the gene matches. The CDR3 has 13 amino acids. Germline-derived CDR1 and CDR2 are SQVTM and ANQGSEA. The CDR3 coding sequence is TGCAGCGCGGACATAGCGGGAGGAGAGACCCAGTACTTC. This translates into CSADIAGGETQYF.

The CDR3 loop reads CSASAARNTEAFF. The CDR3 coding sequence is TGCAGTGCTAGCGCCGCCCGTAACACTGAAGCTTTCTTT. The chain carries TRBV20-1 and TRBJ1-1; the D is unclear. Trimming cost V 3 bases and J 2 bases, with 10 bases left between them. In germline, CDR1 is DFQATT, CDR2 SNEGSKA (reference sequence). This CDR3 region has 13 residues.

At least ten counts were recorded for this clonotype. V usage is TRBV15 and J usage is TRBJ1-6; 8 bases fit TRBD1. V trimming: 0 bases; J trimming: 7 bases; junction bases outside the gene matches: 8. From germline, CDR1 is LNHNV and CDR2 YYDKDF (reference sequence). This CDR3 is built from 17 residues. In DNA form, the CDR3 reads TGTGCCACCAGCAGAGATTACTTGGGACAGGCAAATTCACCCCTCCACTTT. Protein product: CATSRDYLGQANSPLHF. Variable domain in full (rest from reference TRBV15 and TRBJ1-6): DAMVIQNPRYQVTQFGKPVTLSCSQTLNHNVMYWYQQKSSQAPKLLFHYYDKDFNNEADTPDNFQSRRPNTSFCFLDIRSPGLGDTAMYLCATSRDYLGQANSPLHFGNGTRLTVT.

This clonotype was counted ten times or more. The chain is built from TRBV7-2 and TRBJ1-6; D remains unclear. The CDR3 sequence is 13 residues long. V lost 6 bases to trimming and J lost 9 bases, with 12 bases between them. Per germline, CDR1 SGHTA and CDR2 FQGNSA. CDR3: CASSPLFGSPLHF. In DNA form, the CDR3 reads TGTGCCAGCAGTCCCTTATTCGGTTCACCCCTCCACTTT.

Ten or more counts support this clonotype. This rearrangement joins TRBV28 to TRBJ1-2, with 11 bases aligning to TRBD1. The CDR3 consists of 17 residues. Looked up from germline, CDR1 is MDHEN and CDR2 is SYDVKM. The V and J ends lost 8 bases and 4 bases, in that order; junction bases with no gene match: 15. The CDR3 bases are TGTGCCAGCCTTCCCGGACAGGGGGCTTTCTCCCCCTATGGCTACACCTTC. Amino acid sequence: CASLPGQGAFSPYGYTF.

There are many counts of this clonotype. For the CDR3, the DNA is TGCGCCAGCAGCTTGTCTTTGGACAGGGGCACCGGGGAGCTGTTTTTT. Its protein product is CASSLSLDRGTGELFF. The chain uses TRBV5-1 and TRBJ2-2; the match to TRBD1 covers 9 bases. Germline trimming cut 1 base from V and 4 bases from J; bases unmatched to any gene: 5. The V gene's germline CDR1 is SGHRS and CDR2 YFSETQ. CDR3 length: 16 residues.

This clonotype was picked up many times. V is TRBV5-1 and J is TRBJ2-7, with 7 bases identical to TRBD2. CDR1 and CDR2 (germline): SGHRS, YFSETQ. V dropped 2 bases and J dropped 2; count of bases not matched to a gene: 7. The CDR3 is 15 amino acids. The CDR3 bases are TGCGCCAGCAGCTTTTACCCCGGGGGGACCTACGAGCAGTACTTC. Its protein product is CASSFYPGGTYEQYF.

This clonotype was detected ten times or more. The chain couples TRBV10-2 to TRBJ1-5, with D possibly TRBD1 on 5 matching bases. Germline V CDR1 and CDR2: WSHSY, SAAADI. The CDR3 loop spans 13 amino acids. V was pared by 4 bases and J by 4 bases, with 8 bases between. CDR3 in amino acids: CASSVQANQPQHF. In DNA form, the CDR3 reads TGCGCCAGCAGTGTACAGGCGAATCAGCCCCAGCATTTT.

This clonotype came up many times. This chain joins TRBV3-1 and TRBJ2-7, with 8 bases that match TRBD1. J gave up 5 bases and V 1 base, and 7 bases lay outside the gene matches. CDR1 and CDR2 from the germline V gene are LGHDT and YNNKEL (reference sequence). The CDR3 has 15 residues. The CDR3, as DNA: TGTGCCAGCAGCCAAGGGACAGGGCCATTGAACGAGCAGTACTTC. This translates into CASSQGTGPLNEQYF.

This clonotype was detected only a few times. This chain uses TRBV20-1 with TRBJ2-1; 8 bases are a match to TRBD1. Losses at the gene ends were 5 bases for V and 8 bases for J; bases not matched to a gene: 2. Germline V CDR1 and CDR2: DFQATT, SNEGSKA (reference sequence). The CDR3 has 11 amino acids. This chain's CDR3 is CSAGQGDEQFF. CDR3 sequence (DNA): TGCAGTGCTGGACAGGGTGATGAGCAGTTCTTC.

This clonotype has ten or more counts. V usage is TRBV6-5 and J usage is TRBJ2-5; TRBD1 matches at 7 bases. V lost 6 bases and J lost 5; bases outside the gene matches: 12. The CDR3 runs 15 residues. CDR1 is MNHEY and CDR2 is SVGAGI in the germline V gene. The CDR3 sequence is CASSRNGARGETQYF. As DNA, the CDR3 is TGTGCCAGCAGCCGGAACGGGGCCAGGGGGGAGACCCAGTACTTC.

The chain links TRBV30 to TRBJ1-3; TRBD1 might be the D (5 bases). Germline CDR1 is GTSNPN and CDR2 is SVGIG (reference sequence). The CDR3 spans 13 residues. V was shortened by 3 bases and J by 4 bases, with 10 bases between the two germline ends. This CDR3 reads CAWRIPGGNTIYF. The CDR3 bases are TGTGCCTGGAGAATTCCAGGGGGAAACACCATATATTTT.

This clonotype was observed many times. The J gene is TRBJ2-7, the V gene TRBV28; D is ambiguous. This CDR3 region has 15 residues. The V gene lost 7 bases and the J gene lost 0 bases, with 16 bases spanning the gap. CDR1 is MDHEN and CDR2 is SYDVKM in the germline V gene. The CDR3 DNA reads as TGTGCCAGCAACTCTTGGGGTGGCAACTCCTACGAGCAGTACTTC. It specifies CASNSWGGNSYEQYF.

The V and J genes are TRBV5-1 and TRBJ2-7, with 8 nucleotides matching TRBD1. CDR1 is SGHRS, CDR2 YFSETQ, per germline. The CDR3 consists of 15 residues. After removal of 4 bases from V and 5 bases from J, the junction contained 11 bases not matched to a gene. The CDR3, as DNA: TGCGCCAGCAGCCGTCGGGACAGGAGCAGGCACGAGCAGTACTTC. This translates into CASSRRDRSRHEQYF.

This clonotype occurred many times. The chain combines TRBV12-3 or TRBV12-4 with TRBJ2-7; 7 positions match TRBD1. This CDR3 region has 13 residues. Trimming at V came to 6 bases and at J to 9 bases, leaving 11 bases not matched to a gene. The CDR3 DNA is TGTGCCAGCAGCACAGGGGTTGGAGGAGGGCAGTACTTC. Protein sequence: CASSTGVGGGQYF.